This record looks at one TCR beta chain sequence and its context. Its antigen is unknown. These data are taken from a study of T cells in Graves' hyperthyroidism and ophthalmopathy. Overall study findings and caveats: It was a median 6.5 months before onset that the model predicted ophthalmopathy.

TCR beta CDR3 region amplification was performed from RNA transcripts. An initial round of RT-PCR targeting the TCR CDR3 relied on the HTBI primer set. TCRdb reprocessed the multiplex PCR reads via MiXCR and lists one record per CDR3 protein. The sample includes more than 350,000 distinct CDR3 sequences, nearly 15% seen only once; the top ten take roughly a fifth. Trimming cost V 4 bases and J 4 bases; bases outside gene matches: 7. Germline V gene sequence: CDR1 SQVTM, CDR2 ANQGSEA. The CDR3 covers 14 residues. The V gene is TRBV29-1, the J gene TRBJ2-7, with TRBD2 identical over 10 bases. Sequencing input: blood. The clonotype comes from a woman aged 55-69 years with Graves' ophthalmopathy. CDR3 residues: CSVGPAGGPYEQYF. The CDR3 DNA reads as TGCAGCGTTGGCCCAGCGGGAGGGCCATACGAGCAGTACTTC.